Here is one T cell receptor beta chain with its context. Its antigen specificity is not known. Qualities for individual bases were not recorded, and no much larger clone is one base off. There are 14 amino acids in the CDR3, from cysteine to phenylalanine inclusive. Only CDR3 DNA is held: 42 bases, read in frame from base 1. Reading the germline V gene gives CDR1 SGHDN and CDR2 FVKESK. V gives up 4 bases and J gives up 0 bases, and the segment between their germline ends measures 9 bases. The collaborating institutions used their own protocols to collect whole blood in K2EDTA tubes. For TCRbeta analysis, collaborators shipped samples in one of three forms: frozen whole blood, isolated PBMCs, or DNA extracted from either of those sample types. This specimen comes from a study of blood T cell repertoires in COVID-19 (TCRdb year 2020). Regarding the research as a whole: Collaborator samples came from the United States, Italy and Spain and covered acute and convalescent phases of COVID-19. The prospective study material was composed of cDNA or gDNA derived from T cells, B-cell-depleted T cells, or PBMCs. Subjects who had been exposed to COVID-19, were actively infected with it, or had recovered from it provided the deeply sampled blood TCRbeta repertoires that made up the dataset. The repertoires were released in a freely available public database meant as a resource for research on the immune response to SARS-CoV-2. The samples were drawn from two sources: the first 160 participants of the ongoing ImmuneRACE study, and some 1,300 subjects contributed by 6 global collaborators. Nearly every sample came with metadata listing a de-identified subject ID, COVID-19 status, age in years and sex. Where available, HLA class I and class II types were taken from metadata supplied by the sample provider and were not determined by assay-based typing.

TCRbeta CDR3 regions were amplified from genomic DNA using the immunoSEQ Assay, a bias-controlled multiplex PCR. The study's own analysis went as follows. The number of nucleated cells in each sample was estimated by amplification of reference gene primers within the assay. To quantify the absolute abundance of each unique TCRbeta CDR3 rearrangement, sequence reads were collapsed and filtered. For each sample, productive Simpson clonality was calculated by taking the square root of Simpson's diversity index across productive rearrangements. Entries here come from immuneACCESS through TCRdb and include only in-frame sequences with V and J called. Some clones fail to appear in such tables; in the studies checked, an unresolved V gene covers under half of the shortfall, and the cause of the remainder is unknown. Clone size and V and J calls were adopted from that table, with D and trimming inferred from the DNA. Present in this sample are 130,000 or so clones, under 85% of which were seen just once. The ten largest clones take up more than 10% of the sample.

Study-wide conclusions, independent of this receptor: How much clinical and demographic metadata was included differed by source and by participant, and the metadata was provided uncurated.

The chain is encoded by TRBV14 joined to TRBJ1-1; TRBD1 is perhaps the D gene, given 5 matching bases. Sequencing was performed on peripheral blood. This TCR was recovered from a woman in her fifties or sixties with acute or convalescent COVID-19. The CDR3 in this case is CASSLDSMNTEAFF. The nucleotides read TGTGCCAGCAGCCTTGACAGTATGAACACTGAAGCTTTCTTT.